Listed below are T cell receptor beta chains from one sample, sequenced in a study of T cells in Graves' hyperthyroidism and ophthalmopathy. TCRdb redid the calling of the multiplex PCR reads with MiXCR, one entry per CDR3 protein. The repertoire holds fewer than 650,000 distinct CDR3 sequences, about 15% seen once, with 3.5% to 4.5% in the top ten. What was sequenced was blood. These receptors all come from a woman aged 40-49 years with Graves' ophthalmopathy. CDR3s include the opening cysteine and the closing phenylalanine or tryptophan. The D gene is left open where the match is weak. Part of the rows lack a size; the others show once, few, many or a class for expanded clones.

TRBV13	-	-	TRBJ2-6	TGTGCCAGCAGCTCCCGAAACACGGCCGGGGCCAACGTCCTGACTTTC	CASSSRNTAGANVLTF
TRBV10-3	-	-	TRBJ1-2	TGTGCCATCAGGAACAGGGCTAACTATGGCTACACCTTC	CAIRNRANYGYTF
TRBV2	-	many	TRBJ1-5	TGTGCCAGCAGTGAGCAGCCTTACAATCAGCCCCAGCATTTT	CASSEQPYNQPQHF
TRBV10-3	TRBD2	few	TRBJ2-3	TGTGCCATCAGTGGCCCGGACGGCGGGAGTGGTGGTACGCAGTATTTT	CAISGPDGGSGGTQYF
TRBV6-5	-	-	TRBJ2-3	TGTGCCAGCAGTTACTCCGGGGTGAGCACAGATACGCAGTATTTT	CASSYSGVSTDTQYF
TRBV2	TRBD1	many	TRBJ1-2	TGTGCCAGCAGTGGGGACAGGCCGCGCTACACCTTC	CASSGDRPRYTF
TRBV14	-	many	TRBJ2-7	TGTGCCAGCAGCCATAGCAGGGCCTACGAGCAGTACTTC	CASSHSRAYEQYF
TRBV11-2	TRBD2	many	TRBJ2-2	TGTGCCAGCAGCTTAGTGGTTAGCGGGACCACCGGGGAGCTGTTTTTT	CASSLVVSGTTGELFF
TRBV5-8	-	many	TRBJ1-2	TGTGCCAGCAGACCCGGGGTTATATCGACCGGCTACACCTTC	CASRPGVISTGYTF
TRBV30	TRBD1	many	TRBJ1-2	TGTGCCTGGAGTGTATTCATCCAGGGGGCGTCGCATGGCTACACCTTC	CAWSVFIQGASHGYTF
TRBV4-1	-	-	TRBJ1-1	TGCGCCAGCAGCCAAGATCTTAAGGGTTACACTGAAGCTTTCTTT	CASSQDLKGYTEAFF
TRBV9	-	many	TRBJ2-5	TGTGCCAGCAGCGTAATGGACGGGCCTGGGGAGACCCAGTACTTC	CASSVMDGPGETQYF
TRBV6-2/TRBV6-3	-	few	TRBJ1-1	TGTGCCAGCAGTTACAAGCCAGGTCGGACTGAAGCTTTCTTT	CASSYKPGRTEAFF
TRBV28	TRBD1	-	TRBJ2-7	TGTGCCAGCAGCTTATTTGGGACAGTCTCCTACGAGCAGTACTTC	CASSLFGTVSYEQYF
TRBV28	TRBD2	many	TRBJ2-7	TGTGCCAGCAGTTCCGGACTAGGAGGGATGGGCGAGCAGTACTTC	CASSSGLGGMGEQYF
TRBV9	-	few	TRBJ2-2	TGTGCCAGCAGCACAATCCATACCGGGGAGCTGTTTTTT	CASSTIHTGELFF
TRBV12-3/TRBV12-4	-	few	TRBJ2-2	TGTGCCAGCAGCCGGGACTCTGACACCGGGGAGCTGTTTTTT	CASSRDSDTGELFF
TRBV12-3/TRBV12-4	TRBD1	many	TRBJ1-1	TGTGCCAGCAGGCCAGGACAGGGATCAGCTTTCTTT	CASRPGQGSAFF
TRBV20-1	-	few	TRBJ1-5	TGCAGTGCTAGAGATCGAGGGAATCAGCCCCAGCATTTT	CSARDRGNQPQHF
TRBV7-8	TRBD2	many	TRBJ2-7	TGTGCCAGCAGCTTTGGTACTAGCGCACCCTACGAGCAGTACTTC	CASSFGTSAPYEQYF
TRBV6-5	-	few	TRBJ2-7	TGTGCCAGCGACATTAGCGACTACGAGCAGTACTTC	CASDISDYEQYF
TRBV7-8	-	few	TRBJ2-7	TGTGCCAGCAGCTTAGTCGGCTTAACAGGGCTCGGGACCTACGAGCAGTACTTC	CASSLVGLTGLGTYEQYF
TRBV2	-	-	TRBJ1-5	TGTGCCAGCAGTGATTCAGGGAGCAATCAGCCCCAGCATTTT	CASSDSGSNQPQHF
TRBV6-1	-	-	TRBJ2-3	TGTGCCAGCAGTGAAAGCGGGAGCACAGATACGCAGTATTTT	CASSESGSTDTQYF
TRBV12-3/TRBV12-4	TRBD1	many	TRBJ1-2	TGTGCCAGCACCCCGGGACAGGGGAACTATGGCTACACCTTC	CASTPGQGNYGYTF
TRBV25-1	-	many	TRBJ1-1	TGTGCCAGCAGTGAATATGGCCGTGGTGGACAGATGAACACTGAAGCTTTCTTT	CASSEYGRGGQMNTEAFF
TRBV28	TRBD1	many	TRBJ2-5	TGTGCCAGCAGTCAGACTCCGGACAGGGGGCGAATTGAGACCCAGTACTTC	CASSQTPDRGRIETQYF
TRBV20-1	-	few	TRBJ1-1	TGCAGTGCTAGAGAGTCTTGGGGTAACACTGAAGCTTCCTTT	CSARESWGNTEASF
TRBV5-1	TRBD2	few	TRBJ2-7	TGCGCCAGCAGCTTGGAAATAAGCGGGAGTGTCTACGAGCAGTACTTC	CASSLEISGSVYEQYF
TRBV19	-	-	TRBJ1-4	TGTGCCAGTAGTATCGCGCGTAATGAAAAACTGTTTTTT	CASSIARNEKLFF
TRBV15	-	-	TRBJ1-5	TGTGCCACCGCCCCGGGGAGGGATAGCAATCAGCCCCAGCATTTT	CATAPGRDSNQPQHF
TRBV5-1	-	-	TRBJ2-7	TGCGCCAGCAGCTTGGCCTTCAGGAATCGCTACGAGCAGTACTTC	CASSLAFRNRYEQYF